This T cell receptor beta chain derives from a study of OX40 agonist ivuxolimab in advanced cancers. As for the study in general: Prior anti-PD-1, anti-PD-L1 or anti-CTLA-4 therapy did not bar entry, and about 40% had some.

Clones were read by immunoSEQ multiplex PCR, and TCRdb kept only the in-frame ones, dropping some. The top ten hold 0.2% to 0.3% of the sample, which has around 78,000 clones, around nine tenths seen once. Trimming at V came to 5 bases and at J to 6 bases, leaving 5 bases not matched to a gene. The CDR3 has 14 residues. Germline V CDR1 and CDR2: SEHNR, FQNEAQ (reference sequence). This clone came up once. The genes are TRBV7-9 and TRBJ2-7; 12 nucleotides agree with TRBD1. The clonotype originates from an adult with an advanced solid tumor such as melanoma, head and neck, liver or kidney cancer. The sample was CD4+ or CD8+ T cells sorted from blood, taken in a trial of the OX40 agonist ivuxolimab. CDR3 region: CASSPGTGGAEQYF. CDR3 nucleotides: TGTGCCAGCAGCCCAGGGACAGGGGGCGCCGAGCAGTACTTC.